This T cell receptor beta chain was found in a study of Ad26.COV2.S vaccination and SARS-CoV-2 variants (dated by TCRdb to about 2021). As for the study more broadly: Vaccine-arm donors came from COV1001, a multicentre, randomized, double-blind, placebo-controlled phase I-IIa trial of Ad26.COV2.S in healthy adults. Ad26.COV2.S was administered intramuscularly at a dose of 5x10^10 or 1x10^11 viral particles, either as one shot or as two shots given 56 days apart. TCRbeta repertoire sequencing was used to assess the specificity and breadth of SARS-CoV-2-reactive T cell receptors after Ad26.COV2.S vaccination. The TCR-sequenced set comprised approximately 32 samples: roughly 19 Ad26.COV2.S vaccine recipients, 5 placebo recipients and 8 SARS-CoV-2 convalescent individuals. Trial participants were randomized into five groups of five: low-dose or high-dose Ad26.COV2.S given once or twice, or placebo on both occasions. Investigators did not know the trial group allocation while performing experiments and assessing outcomes. Broader findings and caveats from the paper: Vaccine and placebo recipients had similar non-spike TCR breadth, a finding consistent with the vaccine containing only spike. Ad26.COV2.S recipients had higher spike-specific TCR breadth than placebo recipients (P = 0.0014). According to the authors, total T cell responses may have been underestimated by the TCR breadth and depth analyses. After vaccination, substantial breadth of spike-specific CD8+ and CD4+ T cell responses was reported. The study lacked the statistical power to compare responses across vaccine doses or regimens.

As regards this clone: Its antigen remains undetermined. Base qualities are not recorded, but no much larger clone differs from it by a single base.

The germline V gene specifies MRHNA as CDR1 and SNTAGT as CDR2. The CDR3 sequence holds 16 residues, the cysteine and phenylalanine included. Here the CDR3 DNA is all that survives: 48 bases in frame from base 1. V trim: 5 bases; J trim: 2 bases; unmatched bases: 8. TCRbeta CDR3 regions were sequenced with the immunoSEQ Assay. After extraction, genomic DNA underwent amplification by bias-controlled multiplex PCR, followed by high-throughput sequencing. As for the original processing: To quantify the absolute abundance of each unique TCRbeta CDR3 region, sequences were collapsed and filtered. T cell fraction was estimated by normalizing TCRbeta template counts to usable DNA, which was measured by amplifying reference genes present in all nucleated cells. Repertoire TCRs were annotated as SARS-CoV-2-specific when V gene, CDR3 amino acid sequence and J gene were exactly matched to a known reactive TCR set. MIRA supplied the reference SARS-CoV-2 TCR set, which was filtered for enrichment in COVID-19-positive ImmuneCODE repertoires so that public or cross-reactive TCRs were removed. Drawing on the MIRA antigens, annotated TCRs were analysed further at the level of specific ORF or position within ORF. Breadth was defined as the number of annotated unique rearrangements divided by the total number of unique productive rearrangements, and depth was defined as the summed frequency of the annotated unique rearrangements. Two-sided Wilcoxon rank-sum tests were applied when comparing TCR breadth between groups. TCRdb retrieved this table from immuneACCESS and kept in-frame rearrangements only. Not all clones are present; in checked studies, unresolved V genes account for under half, and no reason is known for the remainder. V, J and clone size derive from that table, while D and trimming were established from the DNA sequence. The sample table records 360,000 or so clones; 80% to 90% of these occur just once. Roughly 3.1% of the sample belongs to the ten largest clones.

The sample's treatment or condition label, decoded: about 20 received Ad26.COV2.S at low or high dose, single or two shots; roughly five received placebo; per-sample allocation not given. For vaccine and placebo recipients, repertoires were sequenced using samples collected on day 63 after the first injection. Cohort 1b enrolled 25 to 30 adults aged 18-55 years at a single site in Boston, USA, between 29 July and 7 August 2020. As a vaccine, Ad26.COV2.S was a replication-incompetent adenovirus type 26 vector that expressed a prefusion-stabilized SARS-CoV-2 spike protein derived from the original Wuhan strain.

This chain is built from TRBV6-4 and TRBJ2-7; 11 bases in the middle match TRBD1. This receptor was obtained from a person between 18 and 65 years old who received the Ad26.COV2.S COVID-19 vaccine or a placebo. The sample consisted of peripheral blood, taken in a trial of Ad26.COV2.S vaccine versus placebo. The DNA sequence follows: TGTGCCAGCAGTCCCCCCGGGACAGGGGGAACCTACGAGCAGTACTTC. Its translation reads: CASSPPGTGGTYEQYF.